A single T cell receptor beta chain is shown here with its context. Per the study methods: Cell counts per sample came from amplifying reference gene primers. The protocol was immunoSEQ multiplex PCR, while the TCRdb copy is restricted to in-frame clones and leaves out a portion. V and J calls and clone size are copied from that table; D and trimming were computed from the DNA. Among around 99,000 clones listed, 80% to 90% were seen once. The sample comes from a study of blood T cell repertoires in COVID-19. The wider study: COVID-19 samples collected from the United States, Italy and Spain covered acute and convalescent phases. Nucleic acid was either cDNA or gDNA, and it came from T cells, B-cell-depleted T cells, or PBMCs.

The TCR was taken from a woman aged 80 or over with active or convalescent COVID-19. Sample: peripheral blood.

CDR3 sequence: CASSFEKNEQFF. The DNA for the CDR3 is TGTGCCAGCAGCTTCGAGAAAAATGAGCAGTTCTTC. V and J are TRBV5-4 and TRBJ2-1; no firm D call. The germline V gene encodes CDR1 SGHNT and CDR2 YYREEE (reference sequence). This CDR3 spans 12 amino acids. Deletions cut 2 bases from V and 7 bases from J, with 7 bases between. The full variable domain, in which reference TRBV5-4 and TRBJ2-1 provide the parts outside the CDR3, is ETGVTQSPTHLIKTRGQQVTLRCSSQSGHNTVSWYQQALGQGPQFIFQYYREEENGRGNFPPRFSGLQFPNYSSELNVNALELDDSALYLCASSFEKNEQFFGPGTRLTVL.